This T cell receptor beta chain comes out of a study of T cells in localized non-small cell lung cancer (dated by TCRdb to the early 2020s). Regarding the research as a whole: The study analyzed T cell repertoires of hundreds of early-stage NSCLC patients, comparing tumors and uninvolved tumor-adjacent lungs. The mean age of the NSCLC patients was around 67 years, with about 130 men and over 100 women. The cohort comprised roughly 230 treatment-naïve NSCLC patients with resected, localized lung tumors. Broader findings and caveats from the paper: The highest T cell clonality was observed in uninvolved tumor-adjacent lung, where clonality exceeded that of tumor, suggesting that antigenic responses were more focused in uninvolved tumor-adjacent lung. Higher blood T cell density associated with longer overall survival, while higher adjacent-lung clonality associated with shorter survival. Because multi-region tumor sequencing was not done, intratumor heterogeneity could not be ruled out. A median of approximately 62 of the top 100 tumor clones turned up in the paired uninvolved adjacent lung, and roughly 30 of those clones also ranked among the top 100 of that same adjacent lung. Because of the exploratory design, TCR variables were selected using unadjusted p-values without false-discovery rate correction.

Turning to this clone: Its antigen has not been determined. Per-base qualities were not stored, and no clone one base away is much larger.

At diagnosis, peripheral blood, uninvolved tumor-adjacent lung and tumor were collected and stored as a combination of fresh-frozen and FFPE material. For TCR repertoire profiling, the blood samples were analyzed as peripheral blood mononuclear cells. The immunoSEQ Assay was used to sequence TCR beta CDR3 regions from DNA. From the authors' description of their analysis: To compute T cell density, TCR beta template counts were normalized to usable DNA, which was estimated by amplifying housekeeping genes. The preseqR package was used to estimate richness by extrapolating to 400,000 templates for PBMC samples and to 120,000 templates for tissue samples. Clonality was defined as one minus Pielou's evenness. To identify tissue-enriched TCRs, differential abundance testing was run on productive amino-acid clonotypes with a minimum total count of 5 and an alpha of 0.1. The Jaccard Index and the Morisita Overlap Index were used to measure how much the repertoires overlapped between compartments. GLIPH grouped TCR beta CDR3s together with public tetramer-defined viral CDR3s, and a viral motif had to include at least three viral sequences and also show V-gene enrichment. Here the immuneACCESS table is served through TCRdb, limited to in-frame sequences with V and J called. Missing clones are a known gap in these copies; in checked studies unresolved V genes cover under half, and the rest lacks a known reason. V, J and clone size derive from that table, while D and trimming were established from the DNA sequence. The sample includes 20,000 to 30,000 clones, with approximately 90% observed a single time. The top ten constitute less than 7% of the sample.

From its cysteine to its phenylalanine, the CDR3 spans 15 amino acids. Just CDR3 DNA is preserved here, 45 bases in frame from base 1. Sequences KGHSH (CDR1) and LQKENI (CDR2) are obtained from the germline V gene. V loses 2 bases of germline sequence and J loses 5 bases, and the interval between the two ends is 13 bases. Sample: PBMCs, taken before any cancer treatment. Here the chain combines TRBV18 and TRBJ1-5, with no confident D gene call. This clonotype originated in a man aged 40 to 75 with stage II lung adenocarcinoma. The CDR3 sequence is CASSPTGSPDQPQHF. The sequence in DNA is TGTGCCAGCTCACCAACTGGGAGTCCGGATCAGCCCCAGCATTTT.